This is a list of T cell receptor beta chains from one sample in a study of Graves' ophthalmopathy and Graves' hyperthyroidism. Via MiXCR, TCRdb re-called the multiplex PCR reads, giving one row per CDR3 protein. The sample lists 45,000 to 60,000 distinct CDR3 sequences, approximately 45% seen once, with 4.7% in the top ten. The source material was peripheral blood. The receptors derive from an adult woman with Graves' ophthalmopathy. The CDR3 runs from the conserved cysteine through the conserved F or W. Fields, in order: J gene, D gene, clone size, V gene, CDR3 protein, CDR3 DNA. A D gene is named only where the DNA matches it firmly. Where a row states a size, it is once, few, many or the class of an expanded clone; other rows omit it.

J: TRBJ2-1
D: -
size: many
V: TRBV7-6
CDR3: CASSPVAVSYNEQFF
DNA: TGTGCCAGCAGCCCAGTAGCGGTCTCCTACAATGAGCAGTTCTTC

J: TRBJ2-2
D: -
size: many
V: TRBV10-3
CDR3: CAISPRESSSGELFF
DNA: TGTGCCATCAGCCCTCGGGAGTCCTCGTCCGGGGAGCTGTTTTTT

J: TRBJ1-1
D: -
size: once
V: TRBV19
CDR3: CASSNGGTLNAETFF
DNA: TGTGCCAGTAGTAATGGGGGGACCCTGAACGCTGAAACTTTCTTT

J: TRBJ2-7
D: -
size: -
V: TRBV20-1
CDR3: CSAKSRDYEQYF
DNA: TGCAGTGCCAAGTCTAGGGACTACGAGCAGTACTTC

J: TRBJ2-3
D: TRBD2
size: many
V: TRBV20-1
CDR3: CSAIVSGRGDTQYF
DNA: TGCAGTGCGATAGTTAGCGGGAGGGGTGATACGCAGTATTTT

J: TRBJ2-5
D: TRBD2
size: many
V: TRBV20-1
CDR3: CSAQASGTSGWTQYF
DNA: TGCAGTGCCCAAGCCTCCGGGACTAGCGGCTGGACCCAGTACTTC

J: TRBJ2-1
D: TRBD2
size: many
V: TRBV6-5
CDR3: CASSNLAGIDNEQFF
DNA: TGTGCCAGCAGTAACCTAGCGGGTATAGACAATGAGCAGTTCTTC

J: TRBJ2-7
D: -
size: few
V: TRBV25-1
CDR3: CASSEPGIRSYEQYF
DNA: TGTGCCAGCAGTGAACCAGGCATCCGATCCTACGAGCAGTACTTC

J: TRBJ2-3
D: -
size: -
V: TRBV24-1
CDR3: CATSGTTSFTDTQYF
DNA: TGTGCCACCAGTGGAACGACATCTTTCACAGATACGCAGTATTTT

J: TRBJ2-7
D: -
size: many
V: TRBV5-6
CDR3: CASSLVLAFLDEQYF
DNA: TGTGCCAGCAGCTTGGTTCTTGCCTTTCTGGATGAGCAGTACTTC

J: TRBJ1-4
D: -
size: -
V: TRBV29-1
CDR3: CSVVAAGGVEKLFF
DNA: TGCAGCGTTGTGGCAGCCGGTGGAGTGGAAAAACTGTTTTTT

J: TRBJ2-5
D: -
size: many
V: TRBV18
CDR3: CASSPRKETQYF
DNA: TGTGCCAGCTCACCCCGCAAAGAGACCCAGTACTTC

J: TRBJ2-2
D: TRBD2
size: many
V: TRBV6-2/TRBV6-3
CDR3: CASSYLASGTGELFF
DNA: TGTGCCAGCAGTTACCTGGCTAGCGGAACCGGGGAGCTGTTTTTT

J: TRBJ1-1
D: -
size: -
V: TRBV7-2
CDR3: CASSRTGNTEAFF
DNA: TGTGCCAGCAGCCGTACAGGGAACACTGAAGCTTTCTTT

J: TRBJ2-1
D: -
size: many
V: TRBV12-3/TRBV12-4
CDR3: CASILHGYNEQFF
DNA: TGTGCCAGCATCTTACACGGATACAATGAGCAGTTCTTC

J: TRBJ2-3
D: -
size: many
V: TRBV6-1
CDR3: CASSEATVVDTQYF
DNA: TGTGCCAGCAGTGAAGCCACGGTAGTAGATACGCAGTATTTT

J: TRBJ1-5
D: -
size: many
V: TRBV6-2/TRBV6-3
CDR3: CASSYSPEVGNQPQHF
DNA: TGTGCCAGCAGTTACTCGCCGGAGGTCGGGAATCAGCCCCAGCATTTT

J: TRBJ1-2
D: -
size: many
V: TRBV5-8
CDR3: CASSLGQGGNYGYTF
DNA: TGTGCCAGCAGCTTGGGCCAGGGTGGCAACTATGGCTACACCTTC

J: TRBJ2-7
D: -
size: many
V: TRBV11-2
CDR3: CATAVGETYEQHF
DNA: TGTGCCACCGCGGTGGGGGAGACCTACGAGCAGCACTTC

J: TRBJ2-2
D: TRBD1
size: -
V: TRBV19
CDR3: CAGSRTGTNTGELFF
DNA: TGTGCCGGTAGTCGGACAGGGACAAACACCGGGGAGCTGTTTTTC

J: TRBJ1-5
D: -
size: many
V: TRBV28
CDR3: CASSSRGLSNQPQHF
DNA: TGTGCCAGCAGTTCCCGGGGCCTTAGCAATCAGCCCCAGCATTTT

J: TRBJ1-1
D: -
size: -
V: TRBV5-6
CDR3: CASSSLEGSVRDTEAFF
DNA: TGTGCCAGCAGCTCCCTTGAGGGGTCCGTGAGGGACACTGAAGCTTTCTTC

J: TRBJ2-3
D: -
size: many
V: TRBV28
CDR3: CATRYDTQYF
DNA: TGTGCCACCCGATACGATACGCAGTATTTT